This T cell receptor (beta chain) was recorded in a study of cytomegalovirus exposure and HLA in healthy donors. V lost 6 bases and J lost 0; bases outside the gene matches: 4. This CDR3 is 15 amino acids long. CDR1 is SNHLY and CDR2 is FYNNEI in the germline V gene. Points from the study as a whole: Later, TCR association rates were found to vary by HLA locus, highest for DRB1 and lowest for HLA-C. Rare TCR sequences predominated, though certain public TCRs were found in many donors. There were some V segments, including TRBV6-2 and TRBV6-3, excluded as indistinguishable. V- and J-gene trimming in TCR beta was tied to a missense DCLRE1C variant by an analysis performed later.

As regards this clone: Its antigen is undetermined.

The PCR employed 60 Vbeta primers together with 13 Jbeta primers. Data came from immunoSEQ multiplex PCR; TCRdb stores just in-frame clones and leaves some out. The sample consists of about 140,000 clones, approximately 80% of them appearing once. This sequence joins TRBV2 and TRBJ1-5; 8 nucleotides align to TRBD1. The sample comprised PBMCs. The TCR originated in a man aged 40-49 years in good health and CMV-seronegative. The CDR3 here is CASRDRAYSNQPQHF. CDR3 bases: TGTGCCAGCAGGGACAGGGCATATAGCAATCAGCCCCAGCATTTT. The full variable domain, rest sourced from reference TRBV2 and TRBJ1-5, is EPEVTQTPSHQVTQMGQEVILRCVPISNHLYFYWYRQILGQKVEFLVSFYNNEISEKSEIFDDQFSVERPDGSNFTLKIRSTKLEDSAMYFCASRDRAYSNQPQHFGDGTRLSIL.